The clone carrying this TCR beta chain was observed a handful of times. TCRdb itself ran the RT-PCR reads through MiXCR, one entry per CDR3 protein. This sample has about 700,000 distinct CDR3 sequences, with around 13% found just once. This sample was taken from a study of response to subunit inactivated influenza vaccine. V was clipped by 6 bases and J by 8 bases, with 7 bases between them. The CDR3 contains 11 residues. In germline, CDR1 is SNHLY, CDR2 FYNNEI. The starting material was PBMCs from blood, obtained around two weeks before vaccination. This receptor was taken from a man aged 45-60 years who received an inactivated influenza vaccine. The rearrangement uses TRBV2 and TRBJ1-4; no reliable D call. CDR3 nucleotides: TGTGCCAGCAGCCAACTAGAAAAACTGTTTTTT. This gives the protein CASSQLEKLFF.